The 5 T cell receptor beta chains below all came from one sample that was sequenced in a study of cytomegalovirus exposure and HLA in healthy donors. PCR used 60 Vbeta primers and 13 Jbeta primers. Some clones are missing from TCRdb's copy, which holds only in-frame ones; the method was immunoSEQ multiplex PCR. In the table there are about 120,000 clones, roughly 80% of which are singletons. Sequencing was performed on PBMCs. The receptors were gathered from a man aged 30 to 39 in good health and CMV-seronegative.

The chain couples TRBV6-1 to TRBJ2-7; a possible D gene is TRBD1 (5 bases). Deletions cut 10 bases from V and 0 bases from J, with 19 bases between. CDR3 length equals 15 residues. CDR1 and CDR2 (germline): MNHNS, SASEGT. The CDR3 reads CATQTEVFSSYEQYF. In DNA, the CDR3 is TGTGCCACACAGACAGAGGTCTTCAGCTCCTACGAGCAGTACTTC.

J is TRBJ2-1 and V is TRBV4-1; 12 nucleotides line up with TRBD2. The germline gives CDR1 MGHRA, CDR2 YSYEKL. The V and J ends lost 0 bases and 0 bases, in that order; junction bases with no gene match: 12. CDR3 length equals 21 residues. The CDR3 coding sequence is TGCGCCAGCAGCCAAGATAGGCTAGCGGGAGGGATGCGCAGCTCCTACAATGAGCAGTTCTTC. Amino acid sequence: CASSQDRLAGGMRSSYNEQFF.

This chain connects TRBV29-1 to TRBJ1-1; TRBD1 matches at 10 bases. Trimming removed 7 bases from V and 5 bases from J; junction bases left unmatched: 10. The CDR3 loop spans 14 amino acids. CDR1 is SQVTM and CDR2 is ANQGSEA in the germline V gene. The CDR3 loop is CSAVTGTGETEAFF. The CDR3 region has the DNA TGCAGCGCTGTAACCGGGACAGGGGAGACTGAAGCTTTCTTT.

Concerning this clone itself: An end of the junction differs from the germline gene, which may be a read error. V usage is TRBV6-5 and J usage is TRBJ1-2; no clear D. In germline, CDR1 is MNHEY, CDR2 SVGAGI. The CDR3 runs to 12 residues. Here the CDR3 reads CASSSGNYGYPF. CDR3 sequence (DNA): TGTGCCAGCAGTTCGGGGAATTATGGCTACCCCTTC.

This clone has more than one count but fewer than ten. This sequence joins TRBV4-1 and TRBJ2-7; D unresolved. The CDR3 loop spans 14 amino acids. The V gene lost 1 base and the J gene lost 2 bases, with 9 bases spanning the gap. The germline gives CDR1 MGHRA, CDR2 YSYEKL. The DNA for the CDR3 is TGCGCCAGCAGCCAAGGGCCCCTCACCTACGAGCAGTACTTC. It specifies CASSQGPLTYEQYF.